This entry describes one T cell receptor beta chain. Authors' data handling: The authors estimated nucleated cell counts from reference gene primer amplification. Method: immunoSEQ multiplex PCR; TCRdb's copy keeps in-frame clones and lacks some. V and J calls plus clone size are reproduced from that table; the DNA served to infer D and trimming. The sample yields some 460,000 clones, about 85% seen once. This sample stems from a study of blood T cell repertoires in COVID-19. Trimming shortened V by 7 bases and J by 5 bases, and 17 bases separated the two germline ends. The germline CDR1 and CDR2 sequences are SNHLY and FYNNEI. The CDR3 is made up of 14 amino acids.

Sequenced material: PBMCs or T cells enriched from blood (not recorded which). This TCR was sampled from a woman aged 18-29 years with acute COVID-19. This chain uses TRBV2 with TRBJ1-1; D unclear. CDR3 sequence (DNA): TGTGCCAGCAAAGATCTTGGTTCGGGAACTGAAGCTTTCTTT. Its translation is CASKDLGSGTEAFF.